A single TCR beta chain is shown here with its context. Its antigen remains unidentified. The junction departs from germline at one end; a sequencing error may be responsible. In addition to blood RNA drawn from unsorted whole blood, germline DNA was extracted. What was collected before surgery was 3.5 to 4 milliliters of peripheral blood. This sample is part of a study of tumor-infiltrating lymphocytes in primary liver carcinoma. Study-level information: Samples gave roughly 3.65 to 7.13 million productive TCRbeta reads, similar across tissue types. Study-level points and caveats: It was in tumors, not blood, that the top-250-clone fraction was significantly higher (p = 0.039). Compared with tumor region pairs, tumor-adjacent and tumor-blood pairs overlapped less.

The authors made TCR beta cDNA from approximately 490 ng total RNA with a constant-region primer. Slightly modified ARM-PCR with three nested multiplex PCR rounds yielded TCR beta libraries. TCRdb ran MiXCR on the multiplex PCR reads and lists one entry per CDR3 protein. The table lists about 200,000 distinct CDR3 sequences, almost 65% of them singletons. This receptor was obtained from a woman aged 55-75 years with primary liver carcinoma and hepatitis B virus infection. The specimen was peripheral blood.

Here the CDR3 DNA reads TGTGCCAGCAGCTTAGGGGCGAGTCTCCTCAATGAGCAGTCCTTC. It codes for CASSLGASLLNEQSF. The V call is TRBV11-2, the J call TRBJ2-1; D unclear. The CDR3 loop spans 15 amino acids. Germline values: CDR1 SGHAT, CDR2 FQNNGV.